This T cell receptor (beta chain) appears in the sequencing data of a study of CD8 T cells in ankylosing spondylitis. This clonotype has at least ten counts. Germline CDR1 reads SQVTM; CDR2 reads ANQGSEA. The CDR3 is made up of 18 amino acids. Germline trimming cut 4 bases from V and 0 bases from J; bases unmatched to any gene: 12. TCRdb analysed the 5' RACE reads with MiXCR anew, one entry per CDR3 protein. The sample shows around 150,000 distinct CDR3 sequences, around 18% of them seen only once. J is TRBJ2-3 and V is TRBV29-1; 11 nucleotides align to TRBD2. The sequencing sample was made of blood, either unsorted or a sorted T cell fraction (not recorded which). The sequence derives from a male donor with ankylosing spondylitis or in good health (not recorded which). CDR3 coding DNA: TGCAGCGTTGCAGGATGGACTAGCGGGCCGATAAGCACAGATACGCAGTATTTT. It codes for CSVAGWTSGPISTDTQYF.